Described below is a single TCR beta chain sequence and its context. The CDR3 runs to 15 residues. Germline assignment: CDR1 MNHEY and CDR2 SMNVEV (reference sequence). J gave up 3 bases and V 5 bases, and 7 bases lay outside the gene matches. The data were taken from a study of cytomegalovirus exposure and HLA in healthy donors. The PCR contained 60 Vbeta and 13 Jbeta primers. The assay was immunoSEQ multiplex PCR, and TCRdb's table has in-frame clones only and misses some. The sample features around 120,000 clones, with about 0.59% in its top ten. The sequencing sample was made of PBMCs. The sequence derives from a man between 45 and 60 years old in good health and CMV-seronegative. The chain uses TRBV27 and TRBJ1-2, with TRBD1 identical over 9 bases. Written as DNA, the CDR3 is TGTGCCAGCAGTCCCCTGACAGGGGGTGACTATGGCTACACCTTC. It translates to CASSPLTGGDYGYTF.